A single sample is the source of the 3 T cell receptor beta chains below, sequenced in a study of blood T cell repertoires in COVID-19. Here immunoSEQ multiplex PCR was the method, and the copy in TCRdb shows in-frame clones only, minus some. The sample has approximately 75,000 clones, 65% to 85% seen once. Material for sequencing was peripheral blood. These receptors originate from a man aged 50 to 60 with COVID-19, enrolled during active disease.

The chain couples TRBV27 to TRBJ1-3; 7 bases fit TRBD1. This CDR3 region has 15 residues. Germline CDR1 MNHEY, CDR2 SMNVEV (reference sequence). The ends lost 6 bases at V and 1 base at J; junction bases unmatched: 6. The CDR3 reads CASSRQGFSGNTIYF. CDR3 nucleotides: TGTGCCAGCAGCCGACAGGGATTTTCTGGAAACACCATATATTTT.

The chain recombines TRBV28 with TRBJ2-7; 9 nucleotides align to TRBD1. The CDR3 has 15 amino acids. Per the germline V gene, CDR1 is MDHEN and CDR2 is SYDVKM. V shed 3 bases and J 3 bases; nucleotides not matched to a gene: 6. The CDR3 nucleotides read TGTGCCAGCAGTTTGATGGGACAGGGAAACTACGAGCAGTACTTC. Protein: CASSLMGQGNYEQYF.

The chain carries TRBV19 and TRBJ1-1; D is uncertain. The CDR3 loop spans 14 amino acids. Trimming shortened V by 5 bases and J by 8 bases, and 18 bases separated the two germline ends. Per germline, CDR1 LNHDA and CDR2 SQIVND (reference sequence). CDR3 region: CASSPRWVGSEAFF. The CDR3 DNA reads TGTGCCAGTAGTCCCCGATGGGTTGGGAGCGAAGCTTTCTTT.